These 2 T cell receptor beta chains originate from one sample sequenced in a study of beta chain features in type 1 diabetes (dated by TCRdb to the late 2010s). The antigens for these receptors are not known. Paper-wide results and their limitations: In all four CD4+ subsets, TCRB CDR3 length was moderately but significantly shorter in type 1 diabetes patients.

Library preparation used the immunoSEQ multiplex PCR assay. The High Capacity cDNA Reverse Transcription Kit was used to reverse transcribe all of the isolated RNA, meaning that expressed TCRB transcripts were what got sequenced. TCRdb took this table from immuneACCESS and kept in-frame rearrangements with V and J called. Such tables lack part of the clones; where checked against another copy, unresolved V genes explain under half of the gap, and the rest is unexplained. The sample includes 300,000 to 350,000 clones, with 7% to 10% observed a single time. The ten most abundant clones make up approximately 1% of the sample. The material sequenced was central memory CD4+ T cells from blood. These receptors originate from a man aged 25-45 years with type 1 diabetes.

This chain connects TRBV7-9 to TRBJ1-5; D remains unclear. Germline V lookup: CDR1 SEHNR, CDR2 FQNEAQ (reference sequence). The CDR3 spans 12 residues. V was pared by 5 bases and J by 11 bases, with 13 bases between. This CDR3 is CASSPPNGAQHF. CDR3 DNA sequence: TGTGCCAGCAGCCCACCGAACGGGGCCCAGCATTTT.

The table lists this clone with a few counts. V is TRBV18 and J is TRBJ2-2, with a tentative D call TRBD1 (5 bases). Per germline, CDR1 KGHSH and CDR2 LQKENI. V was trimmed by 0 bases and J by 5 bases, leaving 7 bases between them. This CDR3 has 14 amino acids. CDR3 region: CASSPPGVTGELFF. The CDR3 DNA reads TGTGCCAGCTCACCACCAGGGGTAACCGGGGAGCTGTTTTTT. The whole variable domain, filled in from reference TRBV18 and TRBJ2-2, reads NAGVMQNPRHLVRRRGQEARLRCSPMKGHSHVYWYRQLPEEGLKFMVYLQKENIIDESGMPKERFSAEFPKEGPSILRIQQVVRGDSAAYFCASSPPGVTGELFFGEGSRLTVL.